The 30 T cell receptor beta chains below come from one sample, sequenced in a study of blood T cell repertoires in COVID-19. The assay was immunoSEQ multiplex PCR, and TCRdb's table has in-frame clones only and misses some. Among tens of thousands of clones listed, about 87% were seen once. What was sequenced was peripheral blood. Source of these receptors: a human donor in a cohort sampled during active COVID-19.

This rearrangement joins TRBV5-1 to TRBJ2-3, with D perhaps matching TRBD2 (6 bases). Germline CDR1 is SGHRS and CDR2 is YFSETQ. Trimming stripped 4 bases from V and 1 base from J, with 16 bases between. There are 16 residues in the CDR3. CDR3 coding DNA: TGCGCCAGCAGCGCCTCCCTAGCGTCGGGCACAGATACGCAGTATTTT. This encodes CASSASLASGTDTQYF.

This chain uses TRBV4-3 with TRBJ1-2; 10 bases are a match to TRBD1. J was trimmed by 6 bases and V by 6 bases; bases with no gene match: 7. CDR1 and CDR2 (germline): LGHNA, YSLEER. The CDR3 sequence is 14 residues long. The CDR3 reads CASRWTGGKDGYTF. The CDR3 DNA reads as TGCGCCAGCAGGTGGACAGGGGGTAAGGATGGCTACACCTTC.

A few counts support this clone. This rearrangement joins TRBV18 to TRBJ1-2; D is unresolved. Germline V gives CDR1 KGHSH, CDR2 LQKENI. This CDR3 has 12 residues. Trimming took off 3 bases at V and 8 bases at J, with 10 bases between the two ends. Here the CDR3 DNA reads TGTGCCAGCTCACCCGCGGAGAACGGCTACACCTTC. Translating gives CASSPAENGYTF. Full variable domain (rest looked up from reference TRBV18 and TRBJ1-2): NAGVMQNPRHLVRRRGQEARLRCSPMKGHSHVYWYRQLPEEGLKFMVYLQKENIIDESGMPKERFSAEFPKEGPSILRIQQVVRGDSAAYFCASSPAENGYTFGSGTRLTVV.

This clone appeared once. The CDR3 is CASSYSFGGYNEQFF. DNA of the CDR3: TGTGCCAGCAGTTACTCGTTCGGGGGTTACAATGAGCAGTTCTTC. The chain combines TRBV6-5 with TRBJ2-1, with a weak D call TRBD2 (6 bases). V was clipped by 0 bases and J by 4 bases, with 10 bases between them. This CDR3 spans 15 amino acids. From germline, CDR1 is MNHEY and CDR2 SVGAGI.

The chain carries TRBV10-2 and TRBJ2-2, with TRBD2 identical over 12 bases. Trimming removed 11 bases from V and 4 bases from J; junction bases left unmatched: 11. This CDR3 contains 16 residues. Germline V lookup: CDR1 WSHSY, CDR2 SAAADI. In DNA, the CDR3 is TGCGCCTGCGGAGGCCTAGCGGGGGGGAGCACCGGGGAGCTGTTTTTT. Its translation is CACGGLAGGSTGELFF.

The CDR3 sequence: CAWASGSSTDTQYF. The CDR3 DNA follows: TGTGCCTGGGCTAGCGGATCTAGCACAGATACGCAGTATTTT. V gene TRBV30 combines with J gene TRBJ2-3; 7 bases are shared with TRBD2. This CDR3 has 14 residues. The germline V gene has CDR1 GTSNPN and CDR2 SVGIG (reference sequence). With 5 bases clipped from V and 0 bases from J, the junction kept 5 bases outside the gene matches.

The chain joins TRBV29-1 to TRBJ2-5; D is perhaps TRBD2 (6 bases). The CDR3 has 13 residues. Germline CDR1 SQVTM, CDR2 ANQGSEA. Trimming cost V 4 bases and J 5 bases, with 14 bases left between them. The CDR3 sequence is CSVGSLAQETQYF. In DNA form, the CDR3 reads TGCAGCGTTGGTTCACTAGCTCAGGAGACCCAGTACTTC.

CDR3 sequence reads: CASSFLAGGPSETQYF. CDR3 DNA sequence: TGTGCCAGCAGTTTCCTAGCGGGAGGGCCCTCGGAGACCCAGTACTTC. The V call is TRBV27, the J call TRBJ2-5; 12 bases map to TRBD2. The CDR3 runs 16 residues. Germline V gives CDR1 MNHEY, CDR2 SMNVEV (reference sequence). V lost 3 bases and J lost 5; bases outside the gene matches: 7.

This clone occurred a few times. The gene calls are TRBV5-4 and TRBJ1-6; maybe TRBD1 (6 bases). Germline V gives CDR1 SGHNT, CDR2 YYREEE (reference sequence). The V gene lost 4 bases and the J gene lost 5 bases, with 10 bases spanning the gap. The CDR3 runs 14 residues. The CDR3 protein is CASSLRTDNSPLHF. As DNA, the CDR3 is TGTGCCAGCAGCCTACGGACAGATAATTCACCCCTCCACTTT.

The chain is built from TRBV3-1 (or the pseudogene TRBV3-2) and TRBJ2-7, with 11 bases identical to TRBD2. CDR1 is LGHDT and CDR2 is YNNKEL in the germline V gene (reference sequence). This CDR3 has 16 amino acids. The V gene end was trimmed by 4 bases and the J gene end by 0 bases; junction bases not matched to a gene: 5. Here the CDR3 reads CASSRQGLAASYEQYF. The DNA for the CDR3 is TGTGCCAGCAGCCGACAGGGACTAGCGGCCTCCTACGAGCAGTACTTC.

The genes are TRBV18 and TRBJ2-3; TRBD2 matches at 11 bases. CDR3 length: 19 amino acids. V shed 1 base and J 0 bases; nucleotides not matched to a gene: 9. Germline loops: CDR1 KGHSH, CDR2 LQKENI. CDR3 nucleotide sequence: TGTGCCAGCTCACCACGGCTAGCGGGGGGAAAACGAAGCACAGATACGCAGTATTTT. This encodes CASSPRLAGGKRSTDTQYF.

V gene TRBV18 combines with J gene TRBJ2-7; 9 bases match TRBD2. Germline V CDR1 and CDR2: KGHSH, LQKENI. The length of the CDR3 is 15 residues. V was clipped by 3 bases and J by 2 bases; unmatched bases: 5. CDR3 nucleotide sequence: TGTGCCAGCTCACCCAAGCGGGGGGCTACCTACGAGCAGTACTTC. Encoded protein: CASSPKRGATYEQYF.

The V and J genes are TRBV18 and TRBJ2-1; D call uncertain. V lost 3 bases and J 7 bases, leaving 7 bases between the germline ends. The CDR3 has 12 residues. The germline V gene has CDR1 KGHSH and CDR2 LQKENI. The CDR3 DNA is TGTGCCAGCTCACCTCAGGAAAATGAGCAGTTCTTC. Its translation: CASSPQENEQFF.

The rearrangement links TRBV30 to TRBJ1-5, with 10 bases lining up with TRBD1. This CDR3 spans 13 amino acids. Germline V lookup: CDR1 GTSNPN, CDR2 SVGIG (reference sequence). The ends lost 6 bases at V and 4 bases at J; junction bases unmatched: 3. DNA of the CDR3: TGTGCCTGTAAGGGACAGGGGAATCAGCCCCAGCATTTT. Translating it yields CACKGQGNQPQHF.

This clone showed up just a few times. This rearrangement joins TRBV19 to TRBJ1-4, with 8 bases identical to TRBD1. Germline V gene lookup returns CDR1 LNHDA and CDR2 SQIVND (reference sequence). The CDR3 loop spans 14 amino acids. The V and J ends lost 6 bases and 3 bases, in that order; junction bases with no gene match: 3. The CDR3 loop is CASRAGGPNEKLFF. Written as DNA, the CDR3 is TGTGCCAGTAGGGCAGGGGGCCCTAATGAAAAACTGTTTTTT. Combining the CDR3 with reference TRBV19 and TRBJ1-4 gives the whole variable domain DGGITQSPKYLFRKEGQNVTLSCEQNLNHDAMYWYRQDPGQGLRLIYYSQIVNDFQKGDIAEGYSVSREKKESFPLTVTSAQKNPTAFYLCASRAGGPNEKLFFGSGTQLSVL.

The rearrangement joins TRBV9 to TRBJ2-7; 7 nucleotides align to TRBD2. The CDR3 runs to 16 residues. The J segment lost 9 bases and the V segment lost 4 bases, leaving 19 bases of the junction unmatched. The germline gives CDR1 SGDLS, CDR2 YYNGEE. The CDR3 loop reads CASSPGEGPEGLRQYF. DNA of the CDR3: TGTGCCAGCAGCCCGGGGGAGGGACCCGAAGGACTTCGGCAGTACTTC.

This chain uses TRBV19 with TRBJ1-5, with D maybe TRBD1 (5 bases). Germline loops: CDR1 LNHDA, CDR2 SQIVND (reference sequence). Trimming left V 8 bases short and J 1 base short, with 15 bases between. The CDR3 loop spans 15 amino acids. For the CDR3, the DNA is TGTGCCAGTTCACAAGGGGCGCCGAGCAATCAGCCCCAGCATTTT. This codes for CASSQGAPSNQPQHF.

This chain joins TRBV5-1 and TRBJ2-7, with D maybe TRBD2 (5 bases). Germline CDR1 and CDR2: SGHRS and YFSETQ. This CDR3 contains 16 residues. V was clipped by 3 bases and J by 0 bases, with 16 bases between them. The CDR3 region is CASSSPSGSSSYEQYF. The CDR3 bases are TGCGCCAGCAGCTCCCCGAGCGGCTCCAGCTCCTACGAGCAGTACTTC.

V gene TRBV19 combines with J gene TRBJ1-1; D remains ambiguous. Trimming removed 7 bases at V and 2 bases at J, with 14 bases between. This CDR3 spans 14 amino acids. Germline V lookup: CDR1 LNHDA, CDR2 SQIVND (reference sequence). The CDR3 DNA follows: TGTGCCAGTACCCCTCGTCCAAGCAACACTGAAGCTTTCTTT. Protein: CASTPRPSNTEAFF. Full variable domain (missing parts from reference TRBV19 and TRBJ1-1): DGGITQSPKYLFRKEGQNVTLSCEQNLNHDAMYWYRQDPGQGLRLIYYSQIVNDFQKGDIAEGYSVSREKKESFPLTVTSAQKNPTAFYLCASTPRPSNTEAFFGQGTRLTVV.

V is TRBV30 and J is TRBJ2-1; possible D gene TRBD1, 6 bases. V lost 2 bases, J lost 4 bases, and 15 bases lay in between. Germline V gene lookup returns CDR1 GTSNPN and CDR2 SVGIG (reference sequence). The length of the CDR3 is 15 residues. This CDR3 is CAWSQGKPFYNEQFF. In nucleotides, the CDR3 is TGTGCCTGGAGTCAGGGGAAGCCCTTTTACAATGAGCAGTTCTTC.

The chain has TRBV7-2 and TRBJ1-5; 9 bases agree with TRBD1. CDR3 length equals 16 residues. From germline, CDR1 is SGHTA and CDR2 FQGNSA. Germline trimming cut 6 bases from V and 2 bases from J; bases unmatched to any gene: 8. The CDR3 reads CASRRTGGEGNQPQHF. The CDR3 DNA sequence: TGTGCCAGCAGAAGAACAGGGGGCGAGGGCAATCAGCCCCAGCATTTT.

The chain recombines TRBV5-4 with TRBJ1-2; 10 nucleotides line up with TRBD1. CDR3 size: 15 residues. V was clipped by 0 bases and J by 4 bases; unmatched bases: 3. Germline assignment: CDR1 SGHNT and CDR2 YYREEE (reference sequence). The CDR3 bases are TGTGCCAGCAGCTTGGTTGACAGGGGGCCCTATGGCTACACCTTC. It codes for CASSLVDRGPYGYTF.

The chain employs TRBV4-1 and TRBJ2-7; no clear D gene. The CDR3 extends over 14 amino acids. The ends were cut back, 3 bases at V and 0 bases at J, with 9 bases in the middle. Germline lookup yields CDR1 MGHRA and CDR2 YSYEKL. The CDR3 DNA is TGCGCCAGCAGCCACTTACAGACCTCCTACGAGCAGTACTTC. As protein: CASSHLQTSYEQYF.

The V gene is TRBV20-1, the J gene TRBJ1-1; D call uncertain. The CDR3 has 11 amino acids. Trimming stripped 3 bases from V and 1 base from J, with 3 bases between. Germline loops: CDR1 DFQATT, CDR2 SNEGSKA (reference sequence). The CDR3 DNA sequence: TGCAGTGCTAGGGCGAACACTGAAGCTTTCTTT. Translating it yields CSARANTEAFF.

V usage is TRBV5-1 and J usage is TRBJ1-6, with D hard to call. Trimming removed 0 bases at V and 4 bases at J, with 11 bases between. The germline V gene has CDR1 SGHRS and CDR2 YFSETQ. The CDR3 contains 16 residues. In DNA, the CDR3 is TGCGCCAGCAGCTTGGACCAGGCGCCTTATAATTCACCCCTCCACTTT. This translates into CASSLDQAPYNSPLHF.

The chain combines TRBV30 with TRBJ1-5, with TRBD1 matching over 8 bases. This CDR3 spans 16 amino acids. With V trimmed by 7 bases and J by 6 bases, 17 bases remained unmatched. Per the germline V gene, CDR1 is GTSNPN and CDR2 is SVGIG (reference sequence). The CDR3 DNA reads TGTGCCTTCTCTGCTTACCCGGGACAGGCTTTTCAGCCCCAGCATTTT. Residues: CAFSAYPGQAFQPQHF. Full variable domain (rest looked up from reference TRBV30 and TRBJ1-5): SQTIHQWPATLVQPVGSPLSLECTVEGTSNPNLYWYRQAAGRGLQLLFYSVGIGQISSEVPQNLSASRPQDRQFILSSKKLLLSDSGFYLCAFSAYPGQAFQPQHFGDGTRLSIL.

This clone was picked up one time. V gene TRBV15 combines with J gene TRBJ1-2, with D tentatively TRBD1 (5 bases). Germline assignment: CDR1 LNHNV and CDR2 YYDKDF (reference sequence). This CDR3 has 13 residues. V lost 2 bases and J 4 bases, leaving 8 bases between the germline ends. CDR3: CATSRQGGYGYTF. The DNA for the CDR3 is TGTGCCACCAGCAGACAGGGCGGCTATGGCTACACCTTC. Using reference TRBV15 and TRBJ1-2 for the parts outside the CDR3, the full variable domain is DAMVIQNPRYQVTQFGKPVTLSCSQTLNHNVMYWYQQKSSQAPKLLFHYYDKDFNNEADTPDNFQSRRPNTSFCFLDIRSPGLGDTAMYLCATSRQGGYGYTFGSGTRLTVV.

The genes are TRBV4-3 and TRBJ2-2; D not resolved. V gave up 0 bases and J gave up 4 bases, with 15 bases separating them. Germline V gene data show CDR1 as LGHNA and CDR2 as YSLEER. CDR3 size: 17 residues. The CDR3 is CASSQDPPRARTGELFF. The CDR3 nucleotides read TGCGCCAGCAGCCAAGATCCCCCCAGAGCGCGCACCGGGGAGCTGTTTTTT.

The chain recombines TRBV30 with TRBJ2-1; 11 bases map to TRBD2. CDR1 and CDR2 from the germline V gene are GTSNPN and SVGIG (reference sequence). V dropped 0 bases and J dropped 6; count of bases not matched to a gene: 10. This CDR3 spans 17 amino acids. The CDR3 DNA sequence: TGTGCCTGGAGTGTAGTTAGCGGACTAGCGGGTGGCAATGAGCAGTTCTTC. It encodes CAWSVVSGLAGGNEQFF.

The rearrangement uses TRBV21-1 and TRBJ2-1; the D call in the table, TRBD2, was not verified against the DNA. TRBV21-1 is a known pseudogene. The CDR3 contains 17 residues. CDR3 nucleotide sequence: TGTGCCAGCAGCCCGAGCGGGGTCAGCGGATATATGGGTGAGCAGTTCTTC. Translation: CASSPSGVSGYMGEQFF.